This T cell receptor (beta chain) stems from a study of T cells in Graves' hyperthyroidism and ophthalmopathy. About the research overall: At initial diagnosis, before any treatment had begun, peripheral blood was obtained.

With duration under 3 months, ophthalmopathy was active: Clinical Activity Score at least 3, NOSPECS at least 4. Criteria for exclusion of patients were uncontrolled infection, other autoimmune disease, pregnancy or lactation. Each diagnosis was grounded in clinical symptoms, serum thyroxine and TRAb, thyroid ultrasound, and orbital computed tomography. Amplification of TCR beta CDR3 regions was performed using RNA transcripts as template. The HTBI primer set drove a first-round RT-PCR of the TCR CDR3. TCRdb re-derived calls from the multiplex PCR reads in MiXCR, one entry per CDR3 protein. The repertoire consists of approximately 400,000 distinct CDR3 sequences, with roughly 13% occurring once and the leading ten covering 28%. The CDR3 loop spans 13 amino acids. Germline CDR1 SGHRS, CDR2 YFSETQ. Only a few counts were recorded for this clonotype. A clone one base away is much larger, so this may be a read error.

The J gene is TRBJ2-2, the V gene TRBV5-1; D is undetermined. The source of this sequence is a man in his fifties or sixties with Graves' ophthalmopathy. What was sequenced was blood. This CDR3 reads CVSSQENTGELFF. In DNA, the CDR3 is TGCGTCAGCAGCCAGGAGAACACCGGGGAGCTGTTTTTT. Combining the CDR3 with reference TRBV5-1 and TRBJ2-2 gives the whole variable domain KAGVTQTPRYLIKTRGQQVTLSCSPISGHRSVSWYQQTPGQGLQFLFEYFSETQRNKGNFPGRFSGRQFSNSRSEMNVSTLELGDSALYLCVSSQENTGELFFGEGSRLTVL.